A selection of T cell receptor beta chains follows, all from one sample in a study of T cells in Graves' hyperthyroidism and ophthalmopathy. MiXCR, applied by TCRdb to the multiplex PCR reads, yields one record per CDR3 protein. Altogether approximately 200,000 distinct CDR3 sequences are present, roughly 18% being singletons, with the ten largest covering around 43%. Source material: blood. The receptors shown here come from a man in his forties with Graves' hyperthyroidism. The CDR3 runs from the conserved cysteine through the conserved F or W. A D gene is named only where the DNA matches it firmly.

J: TRBJ1-1
V: TRBV7-2
D: TRBD1
CDR3: CASSPQEDRGSEAFF

J: TRBJ2-5
V: TRBV11-1
D: TRBD2
CDR3: CASSRLAGGGISQETQYF

J: TRBJ1-2
V: TRBV7-9
D: -
CDR3: CASSLVISDGYTF

J: TRBJ1-1
V: TRBV29-1
D: TRBD1
CDR3: CSVVGTGEAFF

J: TRBJ2-1
V: TRBV6-1
D: -
CDR3: CASSQLMKQFF

J: TRBJ1-1
V: TRBV30
D: -
CDR3: CACIRDLNTEAFF

J: TRBJ2-5
V: TRBV7-2
D: -
CDR3: CASSIQGGQETRYF

J: TRBJ2-7
V: TRBV7-2
D: TRBD1
CDR3: CASSQGTAFDEQYF

J: TRBJ1-1
V: TRBV30
D: -
CDR3: CAGWSNTEAFF

J: TRBJ1-2
V: TRBV19
D: -
CDR3: CASSIPGHHYGYTF

J: TRBJ1-5
V: TRBV12-3/TRBV12-4
D: -
CDR3: CASSPTLNQPQHF

J: TRBJ2-1
V: TRBV6-2/TRBV6-3
D: -
CDR3: CASRSGLYNEQFF

J: TRBJ1-2
V: TRBV28
D: TRBD1
CDR3: CASSLIAGGSRGYTF

J: TRBJ1-2
V: TRBV18
D: -
CDR3: CASSPDPIYGYTF

J: TRBJ2-7
V: TRBV4-2
D: TRBD1
CDR3: CASSQDRLGQGNSYEQYF

J: TRBJ1-4
V: TRBV7-9
D: -
CDR3: CASSFSGYNEKLFF

J: TRBJ2-7
V: TRBV18
D: TRBD1
CDR3: CASSLRQGEGEQYF

J: TRBJ2-1
V: TRBV11-2
D: TRBD1
CDR3: CASSLEGQDVNEQFF

J: TRBJ2-5
V: TRBV24-1
D: -
CDR3: CATSDRETQYF

J: TRBJ1-6
V: TRBV27
D: TRBD1
CDR3: CASSLIGPGQGSPLHF

J: TRBJ2-3
V: TRBV9
D: TRBD2
CDR3: CASSVQGTSGGADTQYF

J: TRBJ1-5
V: TRBV6-1
D: TRBD1
CDR3: CASRGQAIYSNQPQHF

J: TRBJ1-2
V: TRBV19
D: TRBD1
CDR3: CASSIDRGYGYTF

J: TRBJ1-1
V: TRBV9
D: TRBD1
CDR3: CASSTTGQNTEAFF

J: TRBJ2-7
V: TRBV9
D: -
CDR3: CASSVVGTAAVEQYF

J: TRBJ2-5
V: TRBV3-1
D: -
CDR3: CASSQSRDPQETQYF

J: TRBJ2-2
V: TRBV7-3
D: -
CDR3: CASSLSGMSTGELFF

J: TRBJ2-6
V: TRBV6-1
D: -
CDR3: CASSRQSSGANVLTF

J: TRBJ2-1
V: TRBV6-7
D: TRBD2
CDR3: CASSLLANSYNEQFF

J: TRBJ2-7
V: TRBV13
D: -
CDR3: CASSLGLAWEQYF

J: TRBJ1-2
V: TRBV4-3
D: -
CDR3: CASSLNEGLGNYGYTF

J: TRBJ2-7
V: TRBV14
D: -
CDR3: CASSQEPGTDEQYF

J: TRBJ2-4
V: TRBV6-1
D: TRBD2
CDR3: CASGGDKNIQYF

J: -
V: TRBV5-4
D: -
CDR3: CASSQGRGGNEQYF

J: TRBJ2-3
V: TRBV30
D: TRBD1
CDR3: CACDRGVADTQYF